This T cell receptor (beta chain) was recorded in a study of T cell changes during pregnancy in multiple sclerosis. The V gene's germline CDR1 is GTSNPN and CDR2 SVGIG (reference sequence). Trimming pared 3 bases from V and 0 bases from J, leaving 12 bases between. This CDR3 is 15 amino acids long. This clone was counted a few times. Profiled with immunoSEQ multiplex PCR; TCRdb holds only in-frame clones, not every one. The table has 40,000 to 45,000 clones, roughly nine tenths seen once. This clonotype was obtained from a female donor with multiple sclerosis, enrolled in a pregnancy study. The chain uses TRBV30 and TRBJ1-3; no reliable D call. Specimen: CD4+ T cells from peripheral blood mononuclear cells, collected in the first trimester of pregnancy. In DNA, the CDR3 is TGTGCCTGGAGGCGGCCCCCGAGCTCTGGAAACACCATATATTTT. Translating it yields CAWRRPPSSGNTIYF.